The rows below give T cell receptor beta chains drawn from one sample of a study of Tregs in tolerant kidney transplant recipients. Data came from immunoSEQ multiplex PCR; TCRdb stores just in-frame clones and leaves some out. Of roughly 18,000 clones listed, roughly four fifths are singletons. The sample consisted of Tregs from blood. The receptors come from a human donor in good health. CDR3s include the opening cysteine and the closing phenylalanine or tryptophan. The D gene is left open where the match is weak. The size of a clone is reported for some rows only, either as once, few or many, or as a class for expanded clones.

J gene: TRBJ2-7; clone size: .; V gene: TRBV30; D gene: .; CDR3 DNA: TGTGCCTGGGGCCAGGGGGGGAACGAGCAGTACTTC; CDR3 protein: CAWGQGGNEQYF
J gene: TRBJ1-3; clone size: .; V gene: TRBV11-2; D gene: .; CDR3 DNA: TGTGCCAGCAGCTTAGGACCCGGCCGAAACACCATATATTTT; CDR3 protein: CASSLGPGRNTIYF
J gene: TRBJ2-1; clone size: once; V gene: TRBV2; D gene: .; CDR3 DNA: TGTGCCAGTATCGGGGCAATGATACCCAATGAGCAGTTCTTC; CDR3 protein: CASIGAMIPNEQFF
J gene: TRBJ2-1; clone size: .; V gene: TRBV21-1; D gene: .; CDR3 DNA: TGTGCCAGCAGCAAAAAGGGCTGGCCGGGACTAGCTAAGTTCTTC; CDR3 protein: CASSKKGWPGLAKFF
J gene: TRBJ2-5; clone size: once; V gene: TRBV5-4; D gene: TRBD2; CDR3 DNA: TGTGCCACCAGCGGGGGGGCGGAAGAGACCCAGTACTTC; CDR3 protein: CATSGGAEETQYF
J gene: TRBJ2-1; clone size: .; V gene: TRBV7-3; D gene: .; CDR3 DNA: TGTGCCAGCAGTCCAGGGAGGGAGCAGTTCTTC; CDR3 protein: CASSPGREQFF
J gene: TRBJ2-6; clone size: .; V gene: TRBV5-4; D gene: .; CDR3 DNA: TGTGCCAGCAGCGCACGGACTGTCTCTGGGGCCAACGTCCTGACTTTC; CDR3 protein: CASSARTVSGANVLTF
J gene: TRBJ1-6; clone size: medium-sized; V gene: TRBV2; D gene: .; CDR3 DNA: TGTGCCAGCAGTGCTCAAATCGACAGGATCTATTCACCCCTCCACTTT; CDR3 protein: CASSAQIDRIYSPLHF
J gene: TRBJ1-2; clone size: .; V gene: TRBV2; D gene: .; CDR3 DNA: TGTGCCAGCATTCCGGACGGGGTAGGGGGTTATGGCTACACCTTC; CDR3 protein: CASIPDGVGGYGYTF
J gene: TRBJ2-3; clone size: .; V gene: TRBV2; D gene: TRBD2; CDR3 DNA: TGTGCCAGTAGGGGAGGACTAGCGGGGGGAGCAGATACGCAGTATTTT; CDR3 protein: CASRGGLAGGADTQYF
J gene: TRBJ2-1; clone size: .; V gene: TRBV19; D gene: .; CDR3 DNA: TGTGCCAGTAGTATGGCGACAGCCTTAAGCTCCTACAATGAGCAGTTCTTC; CDR3 protein: CASSMATALSSYNEQFF
J gene: TRBJ2-3; clone size: .; V gene: TRBV30; D gene: .; CDR3 DNA: TGTGCCTGGAGTCTCGGGGATACGCAGTATTTT; CDR3 protein: CAWSLGDTQYF
J gene: TRBJ1-3; clone size: once; V gene: TRBV11-2; D gene: .; CDR3 DNA: TGTGCCAGCAACCCCGGGGCAGGATGGAGTGGAAACACCATATATTTT; CDR3 protein: CASNPGAGWSGNTIYF
J gene: TRBJ2-3; clone size: .; V gene: TRBV4-2; D gene: TRBD2; CDR3 DNA: TGTGCCAGCAGCCAAGATGGACTAGCGGGGACAGATACGCAGTATTTT; CDR3 protein: CASSQDGLAGTDTQYF
J gene: TRBJ1-6; clone size: .; V gene: TRBV7-8; D gene: .; CDR3 DNA: TGTGCCAGCAGACAAGCTCCCGGCGGCGATTCACCCCTCCACTTT; CDR3 protein: CASRQAPGGDSPLHF
J gene: TRBJ1-2; clone size: .; V gene: TRBV5-6; D gene: .; CDR3 DNA: TGTGCCAGCAGCTTCTTCTGGTTTGGAGGGATGGACTATGGCTACACCTTC; CDR3 protein: CASSFFWFGGMDYGYTF
J gene: TRBJ2-1; clone size: .; V gene: TRBV11-1; D gene: .; CDR3 DNA: TGTGCCAGCAGCTCCCAATATAGCGGTGAGCAGTTCTTC; CDR3 protein: CASSSQYSGEQFF
J gene: TRBJ1-2; clone size: once; V gene: TRBV5-1; D gene: .; CDR3 DNA: TGCGCCAGCAGCCCTCCGAGGGGGGATGGCTACACCTTC; CDR3 protein: CASSPPRGDGYTF
J gene: TRBJ1-2; clone size: once; V gene: TRBV6-1; D gene: .; CDR3 DNA: TGTGCCAGCAGTTCGACACTTAACTATGGCTACACCTTC; CDR3 protein: CASSSTLNYGYTF
J gene: TRBJ2-1; clone size: .; V gene: TRBV20-1; D gene: .; CDR3 DNA: TGCAGTGCTAGAGATCGGGGTGAGCAGTTCTTC; CDR3 protein: CSARDRGEQFF
J gene: TRBJ2-7; clone size: .; V gene: TRBV20-1; D gene: .; CDR3 DNA: TGCAGTGCTACCGGAGTGTGGGAGCAGTACTTC; CDR3 protein: CSATGVWEQYF
J gene: TRBJ2-5; clone size: .; V gene: TRBV7-3; D gene: TRBD1; CDR3 DNA: TGTGCCAGCAGCCCGGACAGGGAGACCCAGTACTTC; CDR3 protein: CASSPDRETQYF
J gene: TRBJ1-5; clone size: .; V gene: TRBV18; D gene: .; CDR3 DNA: TGTGCCAGCTCACCGGAAGGACAAGGGGATCAGCCCCAGCATTTT; CDR3 protein: CASSPEGQGDQPQHF
J gene: TRBJ2-3; clone size: .; V gene: TRBV28; D gene: .; CDR3 DNA: TGTGCCAGCAGTTTAAGGGTGCCGCCCCCCTTGGATACGCAGTATTTT; CDR3 protein: CASSLRVPPPLDTQYF
J gene: TRBJ2-3; clone size: .; V gene: TRBV6-1; D gene: TRBD2; CDR3 DNA: TGTGCCAGCCGTGGGACTAGCGGGGGAACTAGCACAGATACGCAGTATTTT; CDR3 protein: CASRGTSGGTSTDTQYF
J gene: TRBJ2-3; clone size: .; V gene: TRBV15; D gene: TRBD2; CDR3 DNA: TGTGCCACCAGCAGAGATTCTGGCCTAGCGGGGGGGCTGTATTATACAGATACGCAGTATTTT; CDR3 protein: CATSRDSGLAGGLYYTDTQYF
J gene: TRBJ2-5; clone size: .; V gene: TRBV29-1; D gene: .; CDR3 DNA: TGCAGCGCCGGCCGGTTTGCGGAGACCCAGTACTTC; CDR3 protein: CSAGRFAETQYF
J gene: TRBJ1-4; clone size: few; V gene: TRBV6-1; D gene: .; CDR3 DNA: TGTGCCAGCAGTGGACGTCCGGGACTGAGTCGTGAAAAACTGTTTTTT; CDR3 protein: CASSGRPGLSREKLFF
J gene: TRBJ2-5; clone size: once; V gene: TRBV11-2; D gene: .; CDR3 DNA: TGTGCCAGCAGCTTCCAAGGTGGGGGTATATCGGAGACCCAGTACTTC; CDR3 protein: CASSFQGGGISETQYF
J gene: TRBJ2-1; clone size: .; V gene: TRBV9; D gene: .; CDR3 DNA: TGTGCCAGCAGCGTAGGGATAGGTGATGAGCAGTTCTTC; CDR3 protein: CASSVGIGDEQFF
J gene: TRBJ1-1; clone size: .; V gene: TRBV6-1; D gene: .; CDR3 DNA: TGTGCCAGCATAGGATGGGGCGGTGGGACTGAAGCTTTCTTT; CDR3 protein: CASIGWGGGTEAFF
J gene: TRBJ2-2; clone size: .; V gene: TRBV12-5; D gene: .; CDR3 DNA: TGTGCTAGTGGTTCACAGTTGCCCGGGGAGCTGTTTTTT; CDR3 protein: CASGSQLPGELFF
J gene: TRBJ1-1; clone size: .; V gene: TRBV18; D gene: .; CDR3 DNA: TGTGCCAGCTCACCCTTCCCCACCGGGCTGGCGAACACTGAAGCTTTCTTT; CDR3 protein: CASSPFPTGLANTEAFF
J gene: TRBJ2-3; clone size: .; V gene: TRBV7-2; D gene: TRBD2; CDR3 DNA: TGTGCCAGCAGCTTCTTGTTCGGGGGGGCCCGGGGAGATACGCAGTATTTT; CDR3 protein: CASSFLFGGARGDTQYF
J gene: TRBJ2-5; clone size: .; V gene: TRBV4-2; D gene: TRBD1; CDR3 DNA: TGTGCCAGCAGCCAAGAGCCCCTCCTTGGACAGGGTTTTCGAGAGACCCAGTACTTC; CDR3 protein: CASSQEPLLGQGFRETQYF
J gene: TRBJ2-7; clone size: .; V gene: TRBV11-3; D gene: .; CDR3 DNA: TGTGCCAGCAGCTTAGCCCTTACGGGGTCCCCTTCGGAGCAGTACTTC; CDR3 protein: CASSLALTGSPSEQYF
J gene: TRBJ1-1; clone size: .; V gene: TRBV7-8; D gene: TRBD1; CDR3 DNA: TGTGCCAGCAGCTTTAAACAGGGGATCGCGGCTTTCTTT; CDR3 protein: CASSFKQGIAAFF
J gene: TRBJ2-1; clone size: .; V gene: TRBV7-2; D gene: TRBD2; CDR3 DNA: TGTGCCAGCAGCTGGAGACTAGCGGGGGGAGGGGAGCAGTTCTTC; CDR3 protein: CASSWRLAGGGEQFF
J gene: TRBJ1-1; clone size: .; V gene: TRBV6-9; D gene: .; CDR3 DNA: TGTGCCAGCAGGTTAAACCAGGGTCGTACTGAAGCTTTCTTT; CDR3 protein: CASRLNQGRTEAFF
J gene: TRBJ1-1; clone size: .; V gene: TRBV5-1; D gene: .; CDR3 DNA: TGCGCCAGCAGCGATGGGAACTCAAACACTGAAGCTTTCTTT; CDR3 protein: CASSDGNSNTEAFF